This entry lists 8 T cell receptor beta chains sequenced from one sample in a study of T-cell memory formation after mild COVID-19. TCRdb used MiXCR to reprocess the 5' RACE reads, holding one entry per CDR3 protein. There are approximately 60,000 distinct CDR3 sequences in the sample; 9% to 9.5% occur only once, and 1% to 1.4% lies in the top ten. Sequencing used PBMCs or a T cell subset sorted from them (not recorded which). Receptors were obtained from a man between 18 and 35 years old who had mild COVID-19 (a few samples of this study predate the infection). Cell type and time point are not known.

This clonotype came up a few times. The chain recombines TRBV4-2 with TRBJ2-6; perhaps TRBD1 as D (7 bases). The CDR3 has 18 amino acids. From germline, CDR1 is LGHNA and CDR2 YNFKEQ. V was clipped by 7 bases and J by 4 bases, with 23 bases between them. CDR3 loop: CASTYGGGQVTGANVLTF. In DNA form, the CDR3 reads TGTGCCAGCACTTACGGGGGAGGACAGGTAACCGGGGCCAACGTCCTGACTTTC.

CDR3 residues: CASSLRGAGRDTQYF. DNA of the CDR3: TGTGCCAGCAGCCTACGGGGAGCGGGGAGAGATACGCAGTATTTT. The chain joins TRBV11-2 to TRBJ2-3, with 7 positions matching TRBD2. With 5 bases clipped from V and 5 bases from J, the junction kept 10 bases outside the gene matches. This CDR3 contains 15 residues. Germline V gene sequence: CDR1 SGHAT, CDR2 FQNNGV.

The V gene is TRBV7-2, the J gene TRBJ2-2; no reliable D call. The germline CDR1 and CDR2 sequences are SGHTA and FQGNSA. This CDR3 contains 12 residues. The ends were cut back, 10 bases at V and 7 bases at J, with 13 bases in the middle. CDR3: CAIALGFGELFF. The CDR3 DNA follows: TGTGCCATCGCACTGGGGTTCGGGGAGCTGTTTTTT. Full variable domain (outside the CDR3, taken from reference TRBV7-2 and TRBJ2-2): GAGVSQSPSNKVTEKGKDVELRCDPISGHTALYWYRQSLGQGLEFLIYFQGNSAPDKSGLPSDRFSAERTGGSVSTLTIQRTQQEDSAVYLCAIALGFGELFFGEGSRLTVL.

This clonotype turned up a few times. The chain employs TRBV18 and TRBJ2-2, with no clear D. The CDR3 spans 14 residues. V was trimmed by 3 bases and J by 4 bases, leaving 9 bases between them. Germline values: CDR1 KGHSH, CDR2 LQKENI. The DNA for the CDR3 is TGTGCCAGCTCACCGATCCCGGTCACCGGGGAGCTGTTTTTT. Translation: CASSPIPVTGELFF.

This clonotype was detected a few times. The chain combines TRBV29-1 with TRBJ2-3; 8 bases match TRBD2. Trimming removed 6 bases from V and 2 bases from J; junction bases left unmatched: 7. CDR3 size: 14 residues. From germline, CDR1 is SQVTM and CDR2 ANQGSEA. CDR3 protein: CSVGTGGNTDTQYF. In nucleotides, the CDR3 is TGCAGCGTGGGGACGGGGGGGAACACAGATACGCAGTATTTT.

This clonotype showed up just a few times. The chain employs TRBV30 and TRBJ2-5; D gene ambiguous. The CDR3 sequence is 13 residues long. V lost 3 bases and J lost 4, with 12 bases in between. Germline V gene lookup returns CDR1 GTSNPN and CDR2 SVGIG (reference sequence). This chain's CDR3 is CAWRPPTGETQYF. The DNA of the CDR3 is TGTGCCTGGAGGCCCCCGACTGGAGAGACCCAGTACTTC.

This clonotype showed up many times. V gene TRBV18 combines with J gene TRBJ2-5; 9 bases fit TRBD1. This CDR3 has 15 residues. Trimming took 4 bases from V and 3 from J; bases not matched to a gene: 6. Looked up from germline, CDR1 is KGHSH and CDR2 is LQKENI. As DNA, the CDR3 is TGTGCCAGCTCACGTCGGACAGGGGAGGAAGAGACCCAGTACTTC. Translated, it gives CASSRRTGEEETQYF.

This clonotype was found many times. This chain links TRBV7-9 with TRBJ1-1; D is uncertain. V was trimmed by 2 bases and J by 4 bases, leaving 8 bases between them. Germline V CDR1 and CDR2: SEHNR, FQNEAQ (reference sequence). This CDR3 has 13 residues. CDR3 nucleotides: TGTGCCAGCAGCTTACAGGTTGGCACTGAAGCTTTCTTT. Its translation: CASSLQVGTEAFF. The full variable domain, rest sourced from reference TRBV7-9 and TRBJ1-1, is DTGVSQNPRHKITKRGQNVTFRCDPISEHNRLYWYRQTLGQGPEFLTYFQNEAQLEKSRLLSDRFSAERPKGSFSTLEIQRTEQGDSAMYLCASSLQVGTEAFFGQGTRLTVV.